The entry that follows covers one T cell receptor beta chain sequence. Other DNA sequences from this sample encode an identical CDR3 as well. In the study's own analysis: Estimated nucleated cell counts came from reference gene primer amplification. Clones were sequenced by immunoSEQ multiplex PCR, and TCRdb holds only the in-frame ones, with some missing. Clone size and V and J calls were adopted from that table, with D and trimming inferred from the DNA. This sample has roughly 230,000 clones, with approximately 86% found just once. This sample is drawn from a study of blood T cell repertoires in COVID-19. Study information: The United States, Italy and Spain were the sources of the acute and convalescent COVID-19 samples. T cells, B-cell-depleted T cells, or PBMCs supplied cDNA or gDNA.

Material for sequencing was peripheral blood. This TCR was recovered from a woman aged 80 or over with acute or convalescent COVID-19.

CDR3 amino acids: CASSWRELRTEAFF. The CDR3 coding sequence is TGCGCCAGCAGCTGGCGGGAGCTCCGCACCGAAGCTTTCTTT. The chain recombines TRBV5-1 with TRBJ1-1, with D hard to call. Trimming pared 3 bases from V and 8 bases from J, leaving 17 bases between. This CDR3 has 14 residues. In germline, CDR1 is SGHRS, CDR2 YFSETQ. Variable domain in full (rest from reference TRBV5-1 and TRBJ1-1): KAGVTQTPRYLIKTRGQQVTLSCSPISGHRSVSWYQQTPGQGLQFLFEYFSETQRNKGNFPGRFSGRQFSNSRSEMNVSTLELGDSALYLCASSWRELRTEAFFGQGTRLTVV.